These 2 T cell receptor beta chains were all obtained from the same sample, sequenced in a study of cytomegalovirus exposure and HLA in healthy donors. PCR involved 60 Vbeta and 13 Jbeta primers. Here immunoSEQ multiplex PCR was the method, and the copy in TCRdb shows in-frame clones only, minus some. The sample includes about 130,000 clones, over 65% seen only once; the top ten take roughly 1.2%. The sample comprised PBMCs. All receptors derive from a man in his fifties or sixties in good health and CMV-seronegative.

V is TRBV5-1 and J is TRBJ2-1; maybe TRBD1 (5 bases). Germline loops: CDR1 SGHRS, CDR2 YFSETQ. Between the trimmed V and J ends, which lost 4 bases and 3 bases, there was a span of 11 bases. The CDR3 consists of 14 residues. The CDR3 DNA sequence: TGCGCCAGCAGCGGCGACGGACACTACAATGAGCAGTTCTTC. Translation gives CASSGDGHYNEQFF.

The chain uses TRBV5-6 and TRBJ1-2; 8 positions agree with TRBD1. The V gene's germline CDR1 is SGHDT and CDR2 YYEEEE. J was trimmed by 2 bases and V by 4 bases; bases with no gene match: 4. The CDR3 covers 14 residues. The CDR3 DNA follows: TGTGCCAGCAGCAGCCGGACAGGGAACTATGGCTACACCTTC. Protein product: CASSSRTGNYGYTF.